Listed here is a single T cell receptor (beta chain). These data come from a study of OX40 agonist ivuxolimab in advanced cancers. Background on the study: Hepatocellular carcinoma, melanoma, renal cell or head and neck cancer occurred in dose-escalation patients. Earlier anti-PD-1, anti-PD-L1 or anti-CTLA-4 therapy was permitted; roughly 40% had received some.

Germline V gene sequence: CDR1 SGHNT, CDR2 YYREEE (reference sequence). Trimming left V 0 bases short and J 0 bases short, with 11 bases between. CDR3 length: 16 amino acids. Profiling relied on immunoSEQ multiplex PCR, and the TCRdb table lists in-frame clones only, not all of them. The top ten clones hold around 1.5% of a sample with about 53,000 clones, over 75% of them seen once. This clonotype was obtained from an adult with an advanced solid tumor such as melanoma, head and neck, liver or kidney cancer. The sequencing here drew on CD4+ or CD8+ T cells sorted from blood, taken in a trial of the OX40 agonist ivuxolimab. The rearrangement joins TRBV5-4 to TRBJ2-3; D may be TRBD2 (6 bases). The CDR3 sequence: CASSLGLGGSTDTQYF. CDR3 bases: TGTGCCAGCAGCTTGGGACTTGGGGGGAGCACAGATACGCAGTATTTT. The full variable domain, completed using reference TRBV5-4 and TRBJ2-3, is ETGVTQSPTHLIKTRGQQVTLRCSSQSGHNTVSWYQQALGQGPQFIFQYYREEENGRGNFPPRFSGLQFPNYSSELNVNALELDDSALYLCASSLGLGGSTDTQYFGPGTRLTVL.